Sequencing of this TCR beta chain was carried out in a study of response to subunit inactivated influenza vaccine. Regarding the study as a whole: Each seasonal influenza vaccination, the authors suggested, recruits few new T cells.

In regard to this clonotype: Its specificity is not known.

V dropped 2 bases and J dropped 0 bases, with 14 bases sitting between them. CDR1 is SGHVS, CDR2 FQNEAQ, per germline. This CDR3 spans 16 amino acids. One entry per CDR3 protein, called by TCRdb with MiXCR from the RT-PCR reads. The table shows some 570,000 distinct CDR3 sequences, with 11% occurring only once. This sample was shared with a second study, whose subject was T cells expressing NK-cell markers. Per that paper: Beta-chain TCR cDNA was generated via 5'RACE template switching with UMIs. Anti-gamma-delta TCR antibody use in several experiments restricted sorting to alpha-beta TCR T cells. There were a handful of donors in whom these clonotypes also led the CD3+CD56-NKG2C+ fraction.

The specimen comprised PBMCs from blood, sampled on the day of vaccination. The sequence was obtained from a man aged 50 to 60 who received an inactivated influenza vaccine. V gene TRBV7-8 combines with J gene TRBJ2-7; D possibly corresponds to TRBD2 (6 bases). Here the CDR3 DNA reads TGTGCCAGCAGCTTATCTCCGGGAGTAACCTCCTACGAGCAGTACTTC. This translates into CASSLSPGVTSYEQYF.